This T cell receptor (beta chain) comes out of a study of blood T cell repertoires in COVID-19. Study-wide context: Italy, Spain and the United States were the sources of the convalescent and acute COVID-19 samples. T cells, B-cell-depleted T cells, or PBMCs provided the cDNA or gDNA that served as material.

Followed over time, Seattle patients had been enrolled while infection was active. V shed 4 bases and J shed 5 bases, with 15 bases lying between them. Germline lookup yields CDR1 SGHRS and CDR2 YFSETQ. This CDR3 is built from 15 residues. TCRdb's copy holds only in-frame clones and misses some; the assay was immunoSEQ multiplex PCR. This sample has around 60,000 clones, with 84% found just once. Sequencing used peripheral blood. The receptor was isolated from a man aged 55 to 70 with COVID-19, enrolled during active disease. The genes are TRBV5-1 and TRBJ1-4; D not resolved. CDR3 region: CASSPGLGLNEKLFF. Written as DNA, the CDR3 is TGCGCCAGCAGCCCCGGACTTGGGCTGAATGAAAAACTGTTTTTT.